Following are 5 T cell receptor beta chains from one sample sequenced in a study of T cell changes during pregnancy in multiple sclerosis. Clones were sequenced by immunoSEQ multiplex PCR, and TCRdb holds only the in-frame ones, with some missing. The data show some 80,000 clones, approximately 94% seen once. Sample: peripheral blood, taken in the third trimester of pregnancy. These receptors all stem from a female donor with multiple sclerosis, enrolled in a pregnancy study.

The chain carries TRBV29-1 and TRBJ2-1; D may be TRBD1 (6 bases). CDR1 is SQVTM, CDR2 ANQGSEA, per germline. This CDR3 has 15 amino acids. Trimming shortened V by 2 bases and J by 1 base, and 12 bases separated the two germline ends. The CDR3 is CSVEMGALSYNEQFF. The CDR3 DNA reads as TGCAGCGTTGAAATGGGGGCCCTATCCTACAATGAGCAGTTCTTC.

J is TRBJ2-2 and V is TRBV5-4; D is perhaps TRBD2 (5 bases). V was shortened by 4 bases and J by 1 base, with 11 bases between the two germline ends. In germline, CDR1 is SGHNT, CDR2 YYREEE (reference sequence). The CDR3 loop spans 15 amino acids. CDR3 sequence reads: CASSRILGNTGELFF. CDR3 DNA sequence: TGTGCCAGCAGCCGTATACTAGGGAACACCGGGGAGCTGTTTTTT. Using reference TRBV5-4 and TRBJ2-2 for the parts outside the CDR3, the full variable domain is ETGVTQSPTHLIKTRGQQVTLRCSSQSGHNTVSWYQQALGQGPQFIFQYYREEENGRGNFPPRFSGLQFPNYSSELNVNALELDDSALYLCASSRILGNTGELFFGEGSRLTVL.

The chain carries TRBV27 and TRBJ1-1; TRBD1 matches 9 bases. V dropped 3 bases and J dropped 4; count of bases not matched to a gene: 3. Germline loops: CDR1 MNHEY, CDR2 SMNVEV (reference sequence). This CDR3 has 14 residues. The CDR3 is CASSLMTGGTEAFF. The CDR3 DNA follows: TGTGCCAGCAGTTTGATGACAGGGGGCACTGAAGCTTTCTTT.

V and J are TRBV18 and TRBJ2-3; 16 bases are a match to TRBD2. The CDR3 consists of 18 residues. Looked up from germline, CDR1 is KGHSH and CDR2 is LQKENI. After removal of 3 bases from V and 0 bases from J, the junction contained 3 bases not matched to a gene. Here the CDR3 reads CASSPGTSGGASTDTQYF. The CDR3 DNA reads TGTGCCAGCTCACCCGGGACTAGCGGGGGGGCTAGCACAGATACGCAGTATTTT.

V gene TRBV5-1 combines with J gene TRBJ1-1; TRBD1 matches at 7 bases. Germline CDR1 SGHRS, CDR2 YFSETQ. V shed 0 bases, J shed 2 bases, and the junction held 4 bases outside the gene matches. The CDR3 totals 15 residues. CDR3 residues: CASSLEAGGNTEAFF. The DNA of the CDR3 is TGCGCCAGCAGCTTGGAGGCAGGGGGTAACACTGAAGCTTTCTTT.